The 17 T cell receptor beta chains reported below all come from one sample, sequenced in a study of blood T cell repertoires in COVID-19. Profiling relied on immunoSEQ multiplex PCR, and the TCRdb table lists in-frame clones only, not all of them. The sample includes 120,000 to 150,000 clones, around 86% seen only once; the top ten take around 5.4%. The sequencing sample was made of peripheral blood. These receptors were taken from a human donor in a cohort sampled during active COVID-19.

This CDR3 is CASSESNSPNTGELFF. The CDR3 DNA follows: TGCGCCAGCAGTGAGTCGAACAGTCCGAACACCGGGGAGCTGTTTTTT. The J gene is TRBJ2-2, the V gene TRBV10-1; D remains ambiguous. V shed 0 bases and J shed 0 bases, with 8 bases lying between them. This CDR3 contains 16 residues. Germline CDR1 and CDR2: WNHNN and SYGVQD (reference sequence).

The chain uses TRBV3-1 (or the pseudogene TRBV3-2) and TRBJ1-2; D may be TRBD1 (5 bases). Germline V gene sequence: CDR1 LGHDT, CDR2 YNNKEL (reference sequence). V was cut by 1 base and J by 14 bases, with 14 bases left in between. This CDR3 region has 12 residues. CDR3: CASSQGSWGGTF. DNA for the CDR3: TGTGCCAGCAGCCAAGGGAGCTGGGGCGGTACCTTC.

The V and J genes are TRBV7-3 and TRBJ2-1, with TRBD2 identical over 8 bases. J was trimmed by 5 bases and V by 5 bases; bases with no gene match: 8. Germline assignment: CDR1 SGHTA and CDR2 FQGTGA. The CDR3 length is 15 residues. CDR3: CASSQGLAGHNEQFF. CDR3 in DNA: TGTGCCAGCAGCCAGGGATTAGCGGGACACAATGAGCAGTTCTTC.

This chain links TRBV7-2 with TRBJ2-7, with D perhaps matching TRBD2 (5 bases). CDR3 length: 14 residues. Germline lookup yields CDR1 SGHTA and CDR2 FQGNSA. V was cut by 5 bases and J by 6 bases, with 17 bases left in between. In DNA form, the CDR3 reads TGTGCCAGCAGCAAGACTACTGTAGCTGCCGAGCAGTACTTC. Translation gives CASSKTTVAAEQYF.

This clone was found once. This chain joins TRBV28 and TRBJ1-6, with a possible D match to TRBD1 (6 bases). This CDR3 comprises 15 residues. Germline assignment: CDR1 MDHEN and CDR2 SYDVKM. V was shortened by 4 bases and J by 8 bases, with 15 bases between the two germline ends. The CDR3 protein is CASSSSGTFYSPLHF. The CDR3 nucleotides are TGTGCCAGCAGTTCCTCCGGGACATTTTATTCACCCCTCCACTTT.

J is TRBJ2-5 and V is TRBV12-3 or TRBV12-4; a possible D gene is TRBD1 (6 bases). Trimming took off 5 bases at V and 2 bases at J, with 9 bases between the two ends. The CDR3 sequence is 13 residues long. Written as DNA, the CDR3 is TGTGCCAGCAGTCTCGGACAGCAAGAGACCCAGTACTTC. Translated: CASSLGQQETQYF.

V and J are TRBV6-1 and TRBJ1-6; no firm D call. Germline V gene lookup returns CDR1 MNHNS and CDR2 SASEGT. The length of the CDR3 is 15 residues. Trimming pared 1 base from V and 7 bases from J, leaving 11 bases between. CDR3 nucleotide sequence: TGTGCCAGCAGTGAAGTTTGGGGAGCAAATTCACCCCTCCACTTT. Its translation is CASSEVWGANSPLHF.

The chain has TRBV7-9 and TRBJ1-1, with D tentatively TRBD1 (6 bases). From germline, CDR1 is SEHNR and CDR2 FQNEAQ (reference sequence). Deletions cut 1 base from V and 1 base from J, with 16 bases between. This CDR3 is built from 17 residues. The CDR3 spells CASSLVRYRDKNTEAFF. CDR3 nucleotides: TGTGCCAGCAGCTTAGTCCGATATCGGGACAAGAACACTGAAGCTTTCTTT. The full variable domain, its missing parts supplied by reference TRBV7-9 and TRBJ1-1, is DTGVSQNPRHKITKRGQNVTFRCDPISEHNRLYWYRQTLGQGPEFLTYFQNEAQLEKSRLLSDRFSAERPKGSFSTLEIQRTEQGDSAMYLCASSLVRYRDKNTEAFFGQGTRLTVV.

The rearrangement joins TRBV27 to TRBJ2-3; the match to TRBD2 covers 9 bases. V lost 4 bases to trimming and J lost 4 bases; unmatched junction nucleotides: 3. CDR3 length: 14 amino acids. Per the germline V gene, CDR1 is MNHEY and CDR2 is SMNVEV (reference sequence). The CDR3 reads CASSWTSAADTQYF. In DNA form, the CDR3 reads TGTGCCAGCAGTTGGACTAGCGCGGCAGATACGCAGTATTTT.

This clone is a singleton in its sample. This chain uses TRBV5-4 with TRBJ2-4; tentative D call: TRBD2 (6 bases). Germline V gene sequence: CDR1 SGHNT, CDR2 YYREEE (reference sequence). V lost 0 bases to trimming and J lost 0 bases, with 10 bases between them. The CDR3 is 16 amino acids. The DNA of the CDR3 is TGTGCCAGCAGCTTGGCGGCGGGGCTAGCCAAAAACATTCAGTACTTC. Its translation is CASSLAAGLAKNIQYF.

J is TRBJ1-5 and V is TRBV15; the D is unclear. V lost 4 bases and J 0 bases, leaving 10 bases between the germline ends. The germline V gene has CDR1 LNHNV and CDR2 YYDKDF (reference sequence). The CDR3 contains 15 residues. CDR3 sequence: CATSNDMYSNQPQHF. For the CDR3, the DNA is TGTGCCACCAGCAACGACATGTATAGCAATCAGCCCCAGCATTTT.

The chain links TRBV4-1 to TRBJ1-4; 7 bases are a match to TRBD1. CDR1 and CDR2 from the germline V gene are MGHRA and YSYEKL. The CDR3 is 15 amino acids. V lost 3 bases to trimming and J lost 8 bases; unmatched junction nucleotides: 9. This CDR3 is CASSHLGGMEEKLFF. CDR3 sequence (DNA): TGCGCCAGCAGCCATCTAGGGGGCATGGAGGAAAAACTGTTTTTT.

Note on this clone: This sample also contains other DNA sequences that code for the same CDR3. This chain uses TRBV7-6 with TRBJ2-2, with 10 bases identical to TRBD2. CDR1 is SGHVS, CDR2 FNYEAQ, per germline. Losses at the gene ends were 1 base for V and 4 bases for J; bases not matched to a gene: 6. The CDR3 consists of 17 residues. This CDR3 is CASSLGAGGPGTGELFF. The CDR3 DNA sequence: TGTGCCAGCAGCTTAGGAGCGGGAGGGCCAGGCACCGGGGAGCTGTTTTTT.

The chain combines TRBV29-1 with TRBJ2-5; weak D call: TRBD2 (5 bases). This CDR3 region has 14 residues. Germline V lookup: CDR1 SQVTM, CDR2 ANQGSEA. The V gene lost 2 bases and the J gene lost 5 bases, with 15 bases spanning the gap. The CDR3 is CSVEKRRAEETQYF. The CDR3, as DNA: TGCAGCGTTGAAAAAAGGCGGGCAGAGGAGACCCAGTACTTC.

The chain has TRBV3-1 (or the pseudogene TRBV3-2) and TRBJ2-3; TRBD2 aligns across 9 bases. The germline V gene has CDR1 LGHDT and CDR2 YNNKEL (reference sequence). The CDR3 sequence is 16 residues long. The V and J ends lost 0 bases and 4 bases, in that order; junction bases with no gene match: 5. The CDR3 coding sequence is TGTGCCAGCAGCCAAGATCCTAGCGGGGTCGCAGATACGCAGTATTTT. As protein: CASSQDPSGVADTQYF.

The V and J genes are TRBV19 and TRBJ1-5; D is perhaps TRBD1 (5 bases). The germline gives CDR1 LNHDA, CDR2 SQIVND (reference sequence). The CDR3 is made up of 18 amino acids. Trimming cost V 5 bases and J 1 base, with 21 bases left between them. The CDR3 is CASSRLPHDSPSNQPQHF. CDR3 DNA: TGTGCCAGTAGTCGCCTCCCACACGACAGTCCGAGCAATCAGCCCCAGCATTTT.

The chain uses TRBV28 and TRBJ2-6; D gene unclear. V lost 10 bases and J lost 1, with 17 bases in between. This CDR3 is built from 16 residues. Looked up from germline, CDR1 is MDHEN and CDR2 is SYDVKM. CDR3 bases: TGTGCCACCAGACTCCCCCTTCATTCTGGGGCCAACGTCCTGACTTTC. It specifies CATRLPLHSGANVLTF.